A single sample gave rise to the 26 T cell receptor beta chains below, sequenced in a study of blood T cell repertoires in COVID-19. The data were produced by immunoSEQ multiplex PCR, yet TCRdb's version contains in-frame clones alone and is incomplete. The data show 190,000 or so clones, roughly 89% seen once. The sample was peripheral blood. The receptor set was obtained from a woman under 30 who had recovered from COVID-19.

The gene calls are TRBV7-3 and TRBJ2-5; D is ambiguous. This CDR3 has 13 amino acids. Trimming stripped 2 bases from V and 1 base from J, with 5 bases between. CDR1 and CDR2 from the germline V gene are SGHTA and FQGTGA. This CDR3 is CASSLHSQETQYF. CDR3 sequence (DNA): TGTGCCAGCAGCTTACACTCCCAAGAGACCCAGTACTTC. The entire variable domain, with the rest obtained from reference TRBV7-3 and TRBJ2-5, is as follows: GAGVSQTPSNKVTEKGKYVELRCDPISGHTALYWYRQSLGQGPEFLIYFQGTGAADDSGLPNDRFFAVRPEGSVSTLKIQRTERGDSAVYLCASSLHSQETQYFGPGTRLLVL.

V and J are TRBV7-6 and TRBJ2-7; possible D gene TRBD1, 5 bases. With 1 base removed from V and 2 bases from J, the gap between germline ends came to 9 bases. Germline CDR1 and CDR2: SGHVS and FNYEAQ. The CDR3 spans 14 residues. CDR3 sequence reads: CASSLDDRAYEQYF. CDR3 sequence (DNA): TGTGCCAGCAGCTTAGACGACAGAGCCTACGAGCAGTACTTC.

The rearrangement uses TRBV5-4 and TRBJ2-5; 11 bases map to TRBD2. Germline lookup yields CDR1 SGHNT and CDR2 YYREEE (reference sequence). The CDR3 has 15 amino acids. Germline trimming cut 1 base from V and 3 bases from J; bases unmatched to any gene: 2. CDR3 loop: CASSLKLAGEETQYF. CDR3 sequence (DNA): TGTGCCAGCAGCTTGAAACTAGCGGGGGAAGAGACCCAGTACTTC.

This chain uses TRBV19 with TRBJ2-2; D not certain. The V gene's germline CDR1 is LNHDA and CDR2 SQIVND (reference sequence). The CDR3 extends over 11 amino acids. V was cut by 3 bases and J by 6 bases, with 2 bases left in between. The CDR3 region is CASSIAGELFF. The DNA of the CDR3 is TGTGCCAGTAGTATCGCCGGGGAGCTGTTTTTT. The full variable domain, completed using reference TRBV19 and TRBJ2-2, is DGGITQSPKYLFRKEGQNVTLSCEQNLNHDAMYWYRQDPGQGLRLIYYSQIVNDFQKGDIAEGYSVSREKKESFPLTVTSAQKNPTAFYLCASSIAGELFFGEGSRLTVL.

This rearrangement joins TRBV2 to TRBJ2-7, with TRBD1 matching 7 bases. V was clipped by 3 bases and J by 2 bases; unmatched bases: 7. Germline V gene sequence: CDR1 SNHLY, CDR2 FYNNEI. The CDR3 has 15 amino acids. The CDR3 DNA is TGTGCCAGCAGTGAGGGGACAGCGAAAACCTACGAGCAGTACTTC. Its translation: CASSEGTAKTYEQYF.

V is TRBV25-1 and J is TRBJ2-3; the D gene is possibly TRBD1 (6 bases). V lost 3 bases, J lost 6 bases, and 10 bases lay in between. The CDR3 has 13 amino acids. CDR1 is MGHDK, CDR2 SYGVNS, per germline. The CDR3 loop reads CASSDSTGDTQYF. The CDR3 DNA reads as TGTGCCAGCAGTGACTCCACAGGGGATACGCAGTATTTT.

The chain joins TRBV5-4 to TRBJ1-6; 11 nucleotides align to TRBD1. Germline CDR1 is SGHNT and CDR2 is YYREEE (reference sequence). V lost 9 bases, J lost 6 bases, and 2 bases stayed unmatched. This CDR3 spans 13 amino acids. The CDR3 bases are TGTGCCATCGGACAGGGGGCTAATTCACCCCTCCACTTT. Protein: CAIGQGANSPLHF.

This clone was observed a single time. DNA for the CDR3: TGCGCCAGCAGCCAAGGCGTTGGAGGGGGGTCTAAGGACAGGGTCAAGGGTACGCAGTATTTT. Translation: CASSQGVGGGSKDRVKGTQYF. The chain joins TRBV4-3 to TRBJ2-3, with 8 bases lining up with TRBD1. The CDR3 runs to 21 residues. Per germline, CDR1 LGHNA and CDR2 YSLEER. V was pared by 1 base and J by 8 bases, with 26 bases of the junction left unmatched.

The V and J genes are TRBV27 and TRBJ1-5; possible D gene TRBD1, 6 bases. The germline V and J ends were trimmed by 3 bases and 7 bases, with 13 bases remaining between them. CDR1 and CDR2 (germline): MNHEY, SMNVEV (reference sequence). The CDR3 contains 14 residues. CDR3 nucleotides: TGTGCCAGCAGTTTGCAGGGGTTGGGACAGCCCCAGCATTTT. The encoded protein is CASSLQGLGQPQHF.

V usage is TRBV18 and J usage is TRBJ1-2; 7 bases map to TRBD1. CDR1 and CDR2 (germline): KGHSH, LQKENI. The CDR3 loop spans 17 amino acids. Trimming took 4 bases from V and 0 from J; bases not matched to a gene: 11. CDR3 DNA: TGTGCCAGCTCACAGGGACAGAGGCTTACTGCTAACTATGGCTACACCTTC. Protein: CASSQGQRLTANYGYTF.

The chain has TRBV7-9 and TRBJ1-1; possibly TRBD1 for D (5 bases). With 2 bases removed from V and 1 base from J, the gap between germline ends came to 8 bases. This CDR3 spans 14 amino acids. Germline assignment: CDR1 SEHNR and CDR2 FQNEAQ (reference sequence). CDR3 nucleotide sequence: TGTGCCAGCAGCTTATTTGGACAGAACACTGAAGCTTTCTTT. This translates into CASSLFGQNTEAFF.

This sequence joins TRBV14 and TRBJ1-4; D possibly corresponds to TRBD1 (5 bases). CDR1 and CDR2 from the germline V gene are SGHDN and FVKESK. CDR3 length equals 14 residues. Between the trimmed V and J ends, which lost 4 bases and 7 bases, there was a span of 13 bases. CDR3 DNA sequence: TGTGCCAGCAGCCCGGGCGGGAGGGGTGAAAAACTGTTTTTT. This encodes CASSPGGRGEKLFF.

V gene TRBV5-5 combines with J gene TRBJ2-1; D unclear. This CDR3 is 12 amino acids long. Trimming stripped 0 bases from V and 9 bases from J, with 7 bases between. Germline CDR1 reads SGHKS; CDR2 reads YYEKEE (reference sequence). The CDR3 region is CASSLVLLEQFF. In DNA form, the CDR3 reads TGTGCCAGCAGCTTGGTATTACTTGAGCAGTTCTTC. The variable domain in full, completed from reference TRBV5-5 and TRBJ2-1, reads DAGVTQSPTHLIKTRGQQVTLRCSPISGHKSVSWYQQVLGQGPQFIFQYYEKEERGRGNFPDRFSARQFPNYSSELNVNALLLGDSALYLCASSLVLLEQFFGPGTRLTVL.

The CDR3, as DNA: TGTGCCAGCAGTGGAACAGAGGACAGGGCCTACGGGGAGCTGTTTTTT. The encoded protein is CASSGTEDRAYGELFF. The J gene is TRBJ2-2, the V gene TRBV6-1; 8 bases are a match to TRBD1. This CDR3 is built from 16 residues. V gave up 4 bases and J gave up 7 bases; unmatched junction bases: 11. CDR1 is MNHNS, CDR2 SASEGT, per germline.

The CDR3 reads CASSGWRSQNIQYF. The CDR3 DNA sequence: TGTGCCAGCAGTGGTTGGAGGAGTCAAAACATTCAGTACTTC. The chain links TRBV2 to TRBJ2-4, with a weak D call TRBD2 (5 bases). Germline V gene lookup returns CDR1 SNHLY and CDR2 FYNNEI. This CDR3 is built from 14 residues. V shed 4 bases and J shed 5 bases, with 12 bases lying between them.

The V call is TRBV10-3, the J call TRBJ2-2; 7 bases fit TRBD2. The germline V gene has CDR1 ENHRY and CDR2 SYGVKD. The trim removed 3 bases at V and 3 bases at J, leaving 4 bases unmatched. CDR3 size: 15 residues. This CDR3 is CAISDGDYYTGELFF. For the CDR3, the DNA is TGTGCCATCAGTGATGGGGACTACTACACCGGGGAGCTGTTTTTT.

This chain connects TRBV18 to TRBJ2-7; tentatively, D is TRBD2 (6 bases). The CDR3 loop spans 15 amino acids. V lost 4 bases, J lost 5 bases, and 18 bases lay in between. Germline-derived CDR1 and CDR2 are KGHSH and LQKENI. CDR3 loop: CASSRDSSLCDEQYV. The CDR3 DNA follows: TGTGCCAGCTCACGGGACTCTTCTCTCTGCGACGAGCAGTACGTC.

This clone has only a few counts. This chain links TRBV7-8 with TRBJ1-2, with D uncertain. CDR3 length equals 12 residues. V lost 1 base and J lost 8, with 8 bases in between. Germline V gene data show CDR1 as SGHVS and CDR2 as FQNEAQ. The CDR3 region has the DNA TGTGCCAGCAGCTTAGGAACTTTCGGCTACACCTTC. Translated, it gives CASSLGTFGYTF.

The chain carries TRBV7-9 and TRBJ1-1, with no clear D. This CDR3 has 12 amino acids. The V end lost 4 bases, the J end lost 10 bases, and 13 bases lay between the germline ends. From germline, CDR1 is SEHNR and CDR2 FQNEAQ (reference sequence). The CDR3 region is CASSSRETGAFF. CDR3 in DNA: TGTGCCAGCAGCTCCCGGGAGACGGGAGCTTTCTTT.

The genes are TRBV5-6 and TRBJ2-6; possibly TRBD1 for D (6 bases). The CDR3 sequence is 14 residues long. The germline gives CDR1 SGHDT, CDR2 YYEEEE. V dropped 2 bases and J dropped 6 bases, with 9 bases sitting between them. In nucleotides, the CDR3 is TGTGCCAGCAGCTTACAGGGCCTGGCCAACGTCCTGACTTTC. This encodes CASSLQGLANVLTF.

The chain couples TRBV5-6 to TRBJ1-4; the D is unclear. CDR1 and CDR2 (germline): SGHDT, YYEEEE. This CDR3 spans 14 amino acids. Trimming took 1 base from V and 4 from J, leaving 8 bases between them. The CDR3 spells CASSLYQFNEKLFF. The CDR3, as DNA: TGTGCCAGCAGCTTGTACCAGTTTAATGAAAAACTGTTTTTT.

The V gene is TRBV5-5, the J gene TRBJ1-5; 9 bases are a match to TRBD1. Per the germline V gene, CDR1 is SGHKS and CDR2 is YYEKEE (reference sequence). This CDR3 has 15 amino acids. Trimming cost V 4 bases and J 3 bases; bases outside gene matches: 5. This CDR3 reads CASSVRDRDNQPQHF. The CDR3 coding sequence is TGTGCCAGCAGCGTAAGGGACAGGGACAATCAGCCCCAGCATTTT.

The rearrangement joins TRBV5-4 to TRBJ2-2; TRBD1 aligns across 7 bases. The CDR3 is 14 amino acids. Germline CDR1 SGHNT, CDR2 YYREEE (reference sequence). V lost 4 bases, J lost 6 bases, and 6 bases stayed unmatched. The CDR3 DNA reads TGTGCCAGCAGCCCTGACAGGGCGTCCGGGGAGCTGTTTTTT. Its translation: CASSPDRASGELFF. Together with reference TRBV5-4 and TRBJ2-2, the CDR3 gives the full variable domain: ETGVTQSPTHLIKTRGQQVTLRCSSQSGHNTVSWYQQALGQGPQFIFQYYREEENGRGNFPPRFSGLQFPNYSSELNVNALELDDSALYLCASSPDRASGELFFGEGSRLTVL.

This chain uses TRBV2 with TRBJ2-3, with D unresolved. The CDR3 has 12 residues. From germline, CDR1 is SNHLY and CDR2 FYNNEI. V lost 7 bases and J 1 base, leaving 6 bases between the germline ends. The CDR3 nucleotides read TGTGCCAGCACGGTAGGCACAGATACGCAGTATTTT. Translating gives CASTVGTDTQYF.

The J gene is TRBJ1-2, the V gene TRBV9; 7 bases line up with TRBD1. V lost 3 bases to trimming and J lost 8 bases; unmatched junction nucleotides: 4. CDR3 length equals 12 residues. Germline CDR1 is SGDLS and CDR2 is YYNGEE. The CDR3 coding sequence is TGTGCCAGCAGCGGACAGGGCAACGGCTACACCTTC. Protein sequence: CASSGQGNGYTF.

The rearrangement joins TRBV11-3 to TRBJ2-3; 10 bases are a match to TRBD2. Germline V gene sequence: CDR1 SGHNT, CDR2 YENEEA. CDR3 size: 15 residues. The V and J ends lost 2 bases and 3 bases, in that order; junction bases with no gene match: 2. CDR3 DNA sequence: TGTGCCAGCAGCTTAAGGACTAGCGGTACAGATACGCAGTATTTT. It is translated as CASSLRTSGTDTQYF.